Following are 20 T cell receptor beta chains from one sample sequenced in a study of blood T cell repertoires in COVID-19. Clones were read by immunoSEQ multiplex PCR, and TCRdb kept only the in-frame ones, dropping some. This table holds about 60,000 clones, just over 85% found once. Sequenced sample: peripheral blood. These receptors originate from a man aged 60 to 75 with acute or convalescent COVID-19.

The chain carries TRBV7-9 and TRBJ2-1, with 7 nucleotides matching TRBD2. The length of the CDR3 is 16 residues. Per the germline V gene, CDR1 is SEHNR and CDR2 is FQNEAQ (reference sequence). The ends lost 1 base at V and 4 bases at J; junction bases unmatched: 7. The CDR3, as DNA: TGTGCCAGCAGCTTAGGTCGCCTAGCGGTTTACAATGAGCAGTTCTTC. Its translation: CASSLGRLAVYNEQFF.

The chain uses TRBV6-2 or TRBV6-3 and TRBJ1-5; TRBD1 is a possible D gene (5 bases). V was cut by 5 bases and J by 5 bases, with 16 bases left in between. CDR1 is MNHEY, CDR2 SVGEGT, per germline. The CDR3 is 15 residues long. CDR3 region: CASSDQGHRDQPQHF. DNA of the CDR3: TGTGCCAGCAGTGATCAGGGCCATCGGGATCAGCCCCAGCATTTT.

The chain couples TRBV29-1 to TRBJ2-1; D is possibly TRBD1 (6 bases). The CDR3 is 14 amino acids. Germline-derived CDR1 and CDR2 are SQVTM and ANQGSEA. The V and J ends lost 6 bases and 4 bases respectively, with 16 bases between them. The CDR3 region is CSVALRGGYNEQFF. The CDR3 coding sequence is TGCAGCGTGGCCCTGAGAGGGGGTTACAATGAGCAGTTCTTC.

The rearrangement links TRBV5-1 to TRBJ2-1; 10 positions agree with TRBD2. Trimming cost V 4 bases and J 3 bases; bases outside gene matches: 4. CDR1 and CDR2 from the germline V gene are SGHRS and YFSETQ. The CDR3 is made up of 15 amino acids. Here the CDR3 reads CASSVAGGDYNEQFF. Here the CDR3 DNA reads TGCGCCAGCAGCGTAGCGGGAGGAGACTACAATGAGCAGTTCTTC.

The V call is TRBV30, the J call TRBJ2-3, with 9 bases fitting TRBD1. J lost 4 bases, V lost 1 base, and 6 bases had no gene match. This CDR3 spans 15 amino acids. Germline assignment: CDR1 GTSNPN and CDR2 SVGIG (reference sequence). CDR3: CAWSGGTGNPDTQYF. The CDR3 bases are TGTGCCTGGAGTGGAGGGACAGGGAATCCAGATACGCAGTATTTT.

This clone was detected only a few times. The rearrangement joins TRBV29-1 to TRBJ2-7, with TRBD2 matching over 8 bases. Looked up from germline, CDR1 is SQVTM and CDR2 is ANQGSEA. V shed 6 bases, J shed 4 bases, and the junction held 8 bases outside the gene matches. This CDR3 region has 13 residues. CDR3 amino acids: CSVLREGPYEQYF. CDR3 in DNA: TGCAGCGTGCTTCGGGAGGGCCCTTACGAGCAGTACTTC.

This chain uses TRBV28 with TRBJ2-3, with D tentatively TRBD2 (7 bases). Germline CDR1 is MDHEN and CDR2 is SYDVKM. V was pared by 5 bases and J by 1 base, with 16 bases between. This CDR3 is built from 16 residues. The CDR3: CASSGGAPQRTDTQYF. The CDR3 bases are TGTGCCAGCAGTGGGGGGGCACCCCAACGCACAGATACGCAGTATTTT. The entire variable domain, with the rest obtained from reference TRBV28 and TRBJ2-3, is as follows: DVKVTQSSRYLVKRTGEKVFLECVQDMDHENMFWYRQDPGLGLRLIYFSYDVKMKEKGDIPEGYSVSREKKERFSLILESASTNQTSMYLCASSGGAPQRTDTQYFGPGTRLTVL.

This chain joins TRBV9 and TRBJ1-1, with 9 bases fitting TRBD1. V shed 0 bases, J shed 0 bases, and the junction held 18 bases outside the gene matches. The germline CDR1 and CDR2 sequences are SGDLS and YYNGEE. This CDR3 has 21 amino acids. The CDR3 bases are TGTGCCAGCAGCGTAGATATCGGGACAGGGACCAACTCAATCATGAACACTGAAGCTTTCTTT. Translating gives CASSVDIGTGTNSIMNTEAFF.

The chain uses TRBV18 and TRBJ1-2; 8 bases line up with TRBD1. CDR3 size: 17 residues. Germline-derived CDR1 and CDR2 are KGHSH and LQKENI. With V trimmed by 0 bases and J by 4 bases, 10 bases remained unmatched. CDR3 loop: CASSPPRRWGQVYGYTF. The CDR3 DNA reads TGTGCCAGCTCACCACCGAGAAGGTGGGGACAGGTCTATGGCTACACCTTC.

This clone occurred a few times. The J gene is TRBJ1-1, the V gene TRBV2; TRBD1 aligns across 7 bases. The CDR3 runs 14 residues. Per the germline V gene, CDR1 is SNHLY and CDR2 is FYNNEI. The V and J ends lost 7 bases and 1 base, in that order; junction bases with no gene match: 6. In DNA, the CDR3 is TGTGCCAGCACGTGGGACAGCCCGAACACTGAAGCTTTCTTT. Residues: CASTWDSPNTEAFF.

This clone was recorded a few times. The chain couples TRBV19 to TRBJ1-1, with 7 bases fitting TRBD1. In germline, CDR1 is LNHDA, CDR2 SQIVND (reference sequence). This CDR3 spans 13 amino acids. Trimming removed 6 bases from V and 4 bases from J; junction bases left unmatched: 5. In nucleotides, the CDR3 is TGTGCCAGTAGACGGCAGGGGGTCACTGAAGCTTTCTTT. The encoded protein is CASRRQGVTEAFF.

This sequence joins TRBV30 and TRBJ2-7; 7 bases align to TRBD2. The CDR3 contains 13 residues. V gave up 4 bases and J gave up 3 bases; unmatched junction bases: 6. Germline V gene data show CDR1 as GTSNPN and CDR2 as SVGIG (reference sequence). In DNA, the CDR3 is TGTGCCTGGAACACCGGGAGGTTCTACGAGCAGTACTTC. This translates into CAWNTGRFYEQYF.

The J gene is TRBJ1-2, the V gene TRBV11-2; the match to TRBD1 covers 11 bases. The CDR3 sequence is 15 residues long. J lost 3 bases, V lost 5 bases, and 5 bases had no gene match. The germline CDR1 and CDR2 sequences are SGHAT and FQNNGV. CDR3 sequence (DNA): TGTGCCAGCAGCCAAGGGACAGGGGGTTACTATGGCTACACCTTC. It encodes CASSQGTGGYYGYTF.

The chain has TRBV7-9 and TRBJ2-2; D uncertain. This CDR3 is 12 amino acids long. Trimming removed 4 bases at V and 4 bases at J, with 4 bases between. CDR1 is SEHNR, CDR2 FQNEAQ, per germline (reference sequence). For the CDR3, the DNA is TGTGCCAGCAGCTACTTCACCGGGGAGCTGTTTTTT. As protein: CASSYFTGELFF.

This chain joins TRBV30 and TRBJ2-4, with TRBD2 identical over 13 bases. CDR1 is GTSNPN, CDR2 SVGIG, per germline (reference sequence). V trimming: 2 bases; J trimming: 1 base; junction bases outside the gene matches: 8. The CDR3 totals 18 residues. DNA for the CDR3: TGTGCCTGGAGTCCCGGACTAGCGGGAGTGATGGCCAAAAACATTCAGTACTTC. Protein: CAWSPGLAGVMAKNIQYF.

This chain links TRBV7-9 with TRBJ2-3; TRBD2 matches 8 bases. The germline V gene encodes CDR1 SEHNR and CDR2 FQNEAQ (reference sequence). The CDR3 length is 15 residues. Germline trimming cut 4 bases from V and 1 base from J; bases unmatched to any gene: 4. CDR3 nucleotides: TGTGCCAGCAGCTCGGGGCGGGGGGGCACAGATACGCAGTATTTT. Its protein is CASSSGRGGTDTQYF. Looking up the rest from reference TRBV7-9 and TRBJ2-3 gives the full variable domain: DTGVSQNPRHKITKRGQNVTFRCDPISEHNRLYWYRQTLGQGPEFLTYFQNEAQLEKSRLLSDRFSAERPKGSFSTLEIQRTEQGDSAMYLCASSSGRGGTDTQYFGPGTRLTVL.

The rearrangement uses TRBV3-1 (or the pseudogene TRBV3-2) and TRBJ2-7; D is ambiguous. CDR1 and CDR2 (germline): LGHDT, YNNKEL (reference sequence). V gave up 1 base and J gave up 0 bases, with 7 bases separating them. This CDR3 region has 14 residues. This CDR3 is CASSQGPDSYEQYF. The CDR3, as DNA: TGTGCCAGCAGCCAAGGGCCCGACTCCTACGAGCAGTACTTC.

The gene calls are TRBV27 and TRBJ2-5; D is unclear. The V end lost 6 bases, the J end lost 5 bases, and 10 bases lay between the germline ends. In germline, CDR1 is MNHEY, CDR2 SMNVEV (reference sequence). There are 12 residues in the CDR3. CDR3 region: CASSILGETQYF. The DNA of the CDR3 is TGTGCCAGCAGCATCCTCGGGGAGACCCAGTACTTC.

This clone appeared once. The chain combines TRBV28 with TRBJ2-1; tentative D call: TRBD2 (6 bases). V was trimmed by 6 bases and J by 6 bases, leaving 18 bases between them. This CDR3 contains 15 residues. Germline CDR1 MDHEN, CDR2 SYDVKM. In DNA, the CDR3 is TGTGCCAGCAGCTCCCTGAGAGCGGGCCTCAATGAGCAGTTCTTC. Protein product: CASSSLRAGLNEQFF.

This chain links TRBV6-5 with TRBJ1-6; no clear D gene. This CDR3 region has 14 residues. Germline V lookup: CDR1 MNHEY, CDR2 SVGAGI. V lost 2 bases and J 6 bases, leaving 8 bases between the germline ends. CDR3 amino acids: CASSYAYPNSPLHF. CDR3 coding DNA: TGTGCCAGCAGTTACGCCTATCCTAATTCACCCCTCCACTTT.